Sequencing of this T cell receptor (beta chain) was carried out in a study of blood T cell repertoires in COVID-19. Looking at the study overall: COVID-19 samples from acute and convalescent phases originated in the United States, Italy and Spain.

Study processing details: How many nucleated cells were present was estimated from reference gene primer amplification. Generated by immunoSEQ multiplex PCR, the TCRdb table keeps only in-frame clones and is missing some. The DNA gave D and trimming, while V, J and clone size come from that table. This table holds some 290,000 clones, around 78% found once. Germline CDR1 is SNHLY and CDR2 is FYNNEI. This CDR3 is 13 amino acids long. V was shortened by 3 bases and J by 8 bases, with 11 bases between the two germline ends. The receptor was isolated from a man between 60 and 75 years old who had recovered from COVID-19. This rearrangement joins TRBV2 to TRBJ2-1; D call uncertain. The specimen sequenced was peripheral blood. CDR3 amino acids: CASSDDTSHEQFF. CDR3 DNA sequence: TGTGCCAGCAGTGATGACACGAGCCATGAGCAGTTCTTC.